This TCR beta chain was identified during a study of Ad26.COV2.S vaccination and SARS-CoV-2 variants. The study's findings and limits: Participants in the vaccine arm had higher spike-specific TCR breadth; placebo recipients had lower.

Repertoires were generated with immunoSEQ multiplex PCR, while TCRdb's copy carries only in-frame clones and drops some. The table has 430,000 or so clones, roughly nine tenths seen once; the top ten hold about 2.5%. The CDR3 runs 13 residues. Germline V gene lookup returns CDR1 MNHEY and CDR2 SVGAGI. Trimming pared 4 bases from V and 4 bases from J, leaving 10 bases between. The table lists this clone with a few counts. Its antigen is unidentified. Sample treatment: approximately 18 received Ad26.COV2.S at low or high dose, single or two shots; several received placebo; per-sample allocation not given. The samples date from day 63 after the first vaccine or placebo injection.

The material was peripheral blood, obtained in a trial of Ad26.COV2.S vaccine versus placebo. The chain combines TRBV6-5 with TRBJ1-1; D call uncertain. The receptor was isolated from a person between 18 and 60 years old who received the Ad26.COV2.S COVID-19 vaccine or a placebo. The CDR3 reads CASSSPSGTEAFF. CDR3 DNA: TGTGCCAGCAGTTCCCCAAGTGGCACTGAAGCTTTCTTT.